The 13 T cell receptor beta chains below all came from one sample that was sequenced in a study of blood T cell repertoires in COVID-19. Measured with immunoSEQ multiplex PCR; TCRdb has only the in-frame clones, and not every one. Seen here are under 300,000 clones, 80% to 90% observed once, and the top ten hold 2.4%. Sequenced input: PBMCs or T cells enriched from blood (not recorded which). These receptors came from a woman aged 18-29 years who had recovered from COVID-19.

The rearrangement links TRBV28 to TRBJ2-1; 8 bases match TRBD1. Trimming took 7 bases from V and 8 from J; bases not matched to a gene: 10. Germline CDR1 and CDR2: MDHEN and SYDVKM. The length of the CDR3 is 14 residues. CDR3 nucleotides: TGTGCCAGCAATCTACGGACAGGGTTCTATGAGCAGTTCTTC. As protein: CASNLRTGFYEQFF. The whole variable domain, filled in from reference TRBV28 and TRBJ2-1, reads DVKVTQSSRYLVKRTGEKVFLECVQDMDHENMFWYRQDPGLGLRLIYFSYDVKMKEKGDIPEGYSVSREKKERFSLILESASTNQTSMYLCASNLRTGFYEQFFGPGTRLTVL.

The chain uses TRBV4-1 and TRBJ2-3; D not resolved. V was clipped by 2 bases and J by 2 bases, with 11 bases between them. The CDR3 runs to 15 residues. In germline, CDR1 is MGHRA, CDR2 YSYEKL. CDR3 nucleotide sequence: TGCGCCAGCAGCCAAATTTGGGCCGCCACAGATACGCAGTATTTT. This gives the protein CASSQIWAATDTQYF.

This clone was counted between two and nine times. The chain combines TRBV7-2 with TRBJ2-7; D is possibly TRBD1 (5 bases). The germline gives CDR1 SGHTA, CDR2 FQGNSA. There are 14 residues in the CDR3. V was pared by 1 base and J by 5 bases, with 12 bases between. The CDR3 reads CASSLEWVRDEQYF. The CDR3, as DNA: TGTGCCAGCAGCTTAGAATGGGTCAGGGACGAGCAGTACTTC.

Remarks on this clone: The identical CDR3 is also encoded by other nucleotide sequences in the sample. The chain couples TRBV2 to TRBJ1-2; weak D call: TRBD1 (6 bases). CDR3 length equals 11 residues. The V gene's germline CDR1 is SNHLY and CDR2 FYNNEI. With 7 bases removed from V and 7 bases from J, the gap between germline ends came to 10 bases. CDR3 sequence: CASNRDGGYTF. Written as DNA, the CDR3 is TGTGCCAGCAACAGGGATGGTGGCTACACCTTC. Complete variable domain (other parts from reference TRBV2 and TRBJ1-2): EPEVTQTPSHQVTQMGQEVILRCVPISNHLYFYWYRQILGQKVEFLVSFYNNEISEKSEIFDDQFSVERPDGSNFTLKIRSTKLEDSAMYFCASNRDGGYTFGSGTRLTVV.

This rearrangement joins TRBV5-5 to TRBJ1-2; no definite D call. Germline CDR1 and CDR2: SGHKS and YYEKEE (reference sequence). The CDR3 is 16 amino acids. V lost 0 bases, J lost 2 bases, and 14 bases lay in between. This CDR3 reads CASSLAEGALNYGYTF. The DNA for the CDR3 is TGTGCCAGCAGCTTGGCCGAGGGAGCGCTAAACTATGGCTACACCTTC.

The V gene is TRBV25-1, the J gene TRBJ1-2; D gene unclear. Trimming pared 4 bases from V and 6 bases from J, leaving 6 bases between. Looked up from germline, CDR1 is MGHDK and CDR2 is SYGVNS. The CDR3 is made up of 11 amino acids. The CDR3 reads CASSVQDGYTF. In nucleotides, the CDR3 is TGTGCCAGCAGTGTCCAGGATGGCTACACCTTC.

The V call is TRBV4-1, the J call TRBJ1-2; D remains ambiguous. Germline V gene sequence: CDR1 MGHRA, CDR2 YSYEKL. CDR3 length: 16 amino acids. The V gene lost 1 base and the J gene lost 2 bases, with 14 bases spanning the gap. This chain's CDR3 is CASSQVLARKNYGYTF. CDR3 DNA: TGCGCCAGCAGCCAAGTCTTAGCCCGGAAAAACTATGGCTACACCTTC.

The chain links TRBV29-1 to TRBJ1-2, with unresolved D. With 3 bases removed from V and 7 bases from J, the gap between germline ends came to 9 bases. In germline, CDR1 is SQVTM, CDR2 ANQGSEA. This CDR3 has 11 amino acids. The CDR3 nucleotides are TGCAGCGTTGAGGAGGAAAGTGGCTACACCTTC. Translation gives CSVEEESGYTF.

This clone occurred once. This chain links TRBV24-1 with TRBJ1-2; TRBD1 matches at 8 bases. V was clipped by 4 bases and J by 4 bases; unmatched bases: 4. Germline V gene lookup returns CDR1 KGHDR and CDR2 SFDVKD. The CDR3 runs 14 residues. As DNA, the CDR3 is TGTGCCACCAGTGACTTGGACAGGGCCTATGGCTACACCTTC. Encoded protein: CATSDLDRAYGYTF.

The chain links TRBV6-5 to TRBJ1-2; D is uncertain. V was trimmed by 5 bases and J by 0 bases, leaving 7 bases between them. Germline CDR1 and CDR2: MNHEY and SVGAGI. The CDR3 has 13 residues. CDR3 coding DNA: TGTGCCAGCAGTCTCACAACTAACTATGGCTACACCTTC. Its protein product is CASSLTTNYGYTF.

This clone was seen just once. The CDR3 DNA is TGTGCCAGCAGTGTGCGTTCCCGGGACAGCTTATCCGAGCAGTACTTC. As protein: CASSVRSRDSLSEQYF. The chain carries TRBV6-1 and TRBJ2-7, with TRBD1 identical over 7 bases. The CDR3 runs to 16 residues. With V trimmed by 4 bases and J by 6 bases, 15 bases remained unmatched. Germline V gene sequence: CDR1 MNHNS, CDR2 SASEGT.

The chain joins TRBV2 to TRBJ1-2; D gene ambiguous. From germline, CDR1 is SNHLY and CDR2 FYNNEI. The CDR3 covers 15 residues. V lost 1 base, J lost 2 bases, and 11 bases lay in between. In nucleotides, the CDR3 is TGTGCCAGCAGTGAAGTTCCCAACTCAAACTATGGCTACACCTTC. Protein product: CASSEVPNSNYGYTF.

The genes are TRBV6-4 and TRBJ1-1; no reliable D call. Trimming shortened V by 3 bases and J by 8 bases, and 7 bases separated the two germline ends. Per germline, CDR1 MRHNA and CDR2 SNTAGT. The CDR3 has 11 amino acids. The CDR3 loop reads CASSDGPEAFF. The CDR3 region has the DNA TGTGCCAGCAGTGATGGGCCCGAAGCTTTCTTT.